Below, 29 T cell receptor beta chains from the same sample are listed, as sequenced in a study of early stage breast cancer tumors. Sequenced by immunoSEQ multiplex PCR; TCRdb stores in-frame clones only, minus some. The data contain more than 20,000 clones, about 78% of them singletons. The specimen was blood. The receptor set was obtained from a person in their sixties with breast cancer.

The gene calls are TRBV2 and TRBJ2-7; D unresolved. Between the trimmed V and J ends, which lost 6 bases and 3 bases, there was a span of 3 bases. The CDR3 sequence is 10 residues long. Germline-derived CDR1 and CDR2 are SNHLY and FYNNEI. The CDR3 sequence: CASRVYEQYF. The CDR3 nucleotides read TGTGCCAGCAGAGTCTACGAGCAGTACTTC.

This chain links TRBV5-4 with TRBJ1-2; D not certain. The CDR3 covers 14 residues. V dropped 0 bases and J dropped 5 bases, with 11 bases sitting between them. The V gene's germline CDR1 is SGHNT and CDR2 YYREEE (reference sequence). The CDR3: CASSLAPDLYGYTF. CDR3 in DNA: TGTGCCAGCAGCTTGGCCCCCGATTTGTATGGCTACACCTTC.

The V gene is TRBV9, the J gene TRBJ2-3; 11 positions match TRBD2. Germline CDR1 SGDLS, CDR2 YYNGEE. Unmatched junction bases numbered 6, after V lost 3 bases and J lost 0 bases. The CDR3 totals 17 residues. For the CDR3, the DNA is TGTGCCAGCAGCGATCCGGGACTAGCGGAAAGCACAGATACGCAGTATTTT. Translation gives CASSDPGLAESTDTQYF.

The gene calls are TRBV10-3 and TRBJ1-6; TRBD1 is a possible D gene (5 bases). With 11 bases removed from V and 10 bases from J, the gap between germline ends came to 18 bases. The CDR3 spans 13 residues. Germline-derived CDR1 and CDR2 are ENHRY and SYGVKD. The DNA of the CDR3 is TGTGCCGGCGGGGCACGGTCGGGATCACCCCTCCACTTT. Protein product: CAGGARSGSPLHF.

CDR3 DNA: TGTGCCAGCGCCACGGGCGATGCAGACACAGATACGCAGTATTTT. Translating it yields CASATGDADTDTQYF. V and J are TRBV7-3 and TRBJ2-3; no definite D call. V was pared by 8 bases and J by 2 bases, with 17 bases between. CDR1 is SGHTA, CDR2 FQGTGA, per germline. The CDR3 has 15 amino acids.

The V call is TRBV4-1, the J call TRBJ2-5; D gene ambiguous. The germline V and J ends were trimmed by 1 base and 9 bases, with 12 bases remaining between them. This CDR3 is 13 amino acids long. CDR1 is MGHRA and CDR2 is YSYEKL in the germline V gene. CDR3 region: CASSQAPLMPQYF. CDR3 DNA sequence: TGCGCCAGCAGCCAAGCGCCCCTCATGCCCCAGTACTTC.

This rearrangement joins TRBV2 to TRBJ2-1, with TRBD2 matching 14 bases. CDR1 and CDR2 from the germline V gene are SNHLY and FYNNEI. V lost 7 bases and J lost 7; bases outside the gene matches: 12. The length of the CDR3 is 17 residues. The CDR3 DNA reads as TGTGCCAGCAACCCTCCATCGGGACTAGCGGGAGTAAATGAGCAGTTCTTC. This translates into CASNPPSGLAGVNEQFF.

The CDR3 here is CASSPASGSRETQYF. The CDR3, as DNA: TGTGCCAGCTCCCCTGCTAGCGGGAGTAGAGAGACCCAGTACTTC. The chain carries TRBV18 and TRBJ2-5; 10 bases fit TRBD2. This CDR3 has 15 residues. With 6 bases clipped from V and 4 bases from J, the junction kept 8 bases outside the gene matches. Germline V CDR1 and CDR2: KGHSH, LQKENI.

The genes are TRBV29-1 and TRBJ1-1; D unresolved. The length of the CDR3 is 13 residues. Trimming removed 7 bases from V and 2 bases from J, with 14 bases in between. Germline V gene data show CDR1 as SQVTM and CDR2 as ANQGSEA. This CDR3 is CSAIIATNTEAFF. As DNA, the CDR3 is TGCAGCGCTATAATCGCCACAAACACTGAAGCTTTCTTT.

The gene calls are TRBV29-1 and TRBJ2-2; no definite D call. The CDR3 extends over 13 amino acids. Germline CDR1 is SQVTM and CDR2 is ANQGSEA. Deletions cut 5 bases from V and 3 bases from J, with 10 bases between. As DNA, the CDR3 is TGCAGCGTTTCTTACGGAGACACCGGGGAGCTGTTTTTT. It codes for CSVSYGDTGELFF.

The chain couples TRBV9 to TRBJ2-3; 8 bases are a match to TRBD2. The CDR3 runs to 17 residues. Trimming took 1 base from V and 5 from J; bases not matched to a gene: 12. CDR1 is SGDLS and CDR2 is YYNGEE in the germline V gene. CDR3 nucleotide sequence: TGTGCCAGCAGCGTATCAACGGGGGGGTCGGGTGTAGATACGCAGTATTTT. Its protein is CASSVSTGGSGVDTQYF.

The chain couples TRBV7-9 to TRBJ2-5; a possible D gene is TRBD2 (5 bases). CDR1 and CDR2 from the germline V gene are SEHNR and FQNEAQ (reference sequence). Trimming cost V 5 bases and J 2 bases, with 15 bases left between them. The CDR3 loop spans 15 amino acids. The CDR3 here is CASSPRAGQQETQYF. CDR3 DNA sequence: TGTGCCAGCAGCCCCCGCGCGGGCCAACAAGAGACCCAGTACTTC.

This chain's CDR3 is CASSLAPGLSGNTIYF. In DNA, the CDR3 is TGTGCCAGCAGCTTAGCACCGGGCCTCTCTGGAAACACCATATATTTT. The rearrangement uses TRBV13 and TRBJ1-3; D is unclear. V dropped 1 base and J dropped 0 bases, with 10 bases sitting between them. CDR1 and CDR2 (germline): PRHDT, FYEKMQ (reference sequence). The CDR3 extends over 16 amino acids.

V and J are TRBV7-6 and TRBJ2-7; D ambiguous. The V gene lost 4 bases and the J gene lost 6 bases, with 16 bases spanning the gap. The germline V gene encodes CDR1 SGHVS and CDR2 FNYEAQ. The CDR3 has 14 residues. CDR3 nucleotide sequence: TGTGCCAGCAGCTCCTCCATAGGGCCTTTCGAGCAGTACTTC. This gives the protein CASSSSIGPFEQYF. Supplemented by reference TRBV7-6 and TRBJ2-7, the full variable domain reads GAGVSQSPRYKVTKRGQDVALRCDPISGHVSLYWYRQALGQGPEFLTYFNYEAQQDKSGLPNDRFSAERPEGSISTLTIQRTEQRDSAMYRCASSSSIGPFEQYFGPGTRLTVT.

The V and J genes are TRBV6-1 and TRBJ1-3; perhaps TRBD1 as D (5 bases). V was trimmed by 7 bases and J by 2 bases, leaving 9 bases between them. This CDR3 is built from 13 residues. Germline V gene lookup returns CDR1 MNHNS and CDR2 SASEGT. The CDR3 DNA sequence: TGTGCCAGCATTCCGGGGGCTGGAAACACCATATATTTT. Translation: CASIPGAGNTIYF.

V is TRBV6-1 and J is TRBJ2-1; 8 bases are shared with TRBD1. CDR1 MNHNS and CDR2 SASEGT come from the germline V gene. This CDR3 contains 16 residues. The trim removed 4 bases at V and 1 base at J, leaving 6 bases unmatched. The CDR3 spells CASSGQGRRSYNEQFF. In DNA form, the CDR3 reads TGTGCCAGCAGTGGACAGGGGCGAAGGTCCTACAATGAGCAGTTCTTC.

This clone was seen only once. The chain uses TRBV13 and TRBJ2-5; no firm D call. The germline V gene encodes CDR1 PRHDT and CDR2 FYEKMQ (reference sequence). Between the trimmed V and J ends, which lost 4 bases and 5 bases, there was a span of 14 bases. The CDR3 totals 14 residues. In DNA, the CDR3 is TGTGCCAGCAGCTCCCCACCGACGAAGGAGACCCAGTACTTC. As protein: CASSSPPTKETQYF.

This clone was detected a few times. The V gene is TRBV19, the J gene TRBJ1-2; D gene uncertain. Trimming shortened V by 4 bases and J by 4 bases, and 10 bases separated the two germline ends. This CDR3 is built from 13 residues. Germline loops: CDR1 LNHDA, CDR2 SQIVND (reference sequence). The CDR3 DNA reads TGTGCCAGTAGTAACGTCGTTTTCTATGGCTACACCTTC. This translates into CASSNVVFYGYTF.

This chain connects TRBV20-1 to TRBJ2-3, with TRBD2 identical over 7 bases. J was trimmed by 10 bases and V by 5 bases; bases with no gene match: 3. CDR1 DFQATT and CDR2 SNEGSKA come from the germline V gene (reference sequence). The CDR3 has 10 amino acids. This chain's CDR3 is CSAGGEAQYF. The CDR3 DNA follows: TGCAGTGCTGGGGGGGAGGCGCAGTATTTT.

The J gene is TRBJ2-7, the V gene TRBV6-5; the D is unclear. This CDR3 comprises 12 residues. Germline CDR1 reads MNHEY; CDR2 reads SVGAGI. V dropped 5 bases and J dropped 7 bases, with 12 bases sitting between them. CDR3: CASSPAVGEQYF. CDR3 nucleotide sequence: TGTGCCAGCAGTCCTGCTGTTGGAGAGCAGTACTTC.

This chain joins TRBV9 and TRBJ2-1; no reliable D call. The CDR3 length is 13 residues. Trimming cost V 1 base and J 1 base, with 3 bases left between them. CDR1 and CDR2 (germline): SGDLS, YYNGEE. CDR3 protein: CASSVMSYNEQFF. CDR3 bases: TGTGCCAGCAGCGTAATGTCCTACAATGAGCAGTTCTTC.

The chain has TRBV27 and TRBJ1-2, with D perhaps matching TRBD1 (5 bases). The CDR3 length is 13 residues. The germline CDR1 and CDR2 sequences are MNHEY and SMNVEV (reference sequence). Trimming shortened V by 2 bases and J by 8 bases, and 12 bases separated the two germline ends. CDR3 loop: CASSLMGVGGYTF. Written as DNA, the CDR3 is TGTGCCAGCAGTTTAATGGGGGTGGGAGGCTACACCTTC.

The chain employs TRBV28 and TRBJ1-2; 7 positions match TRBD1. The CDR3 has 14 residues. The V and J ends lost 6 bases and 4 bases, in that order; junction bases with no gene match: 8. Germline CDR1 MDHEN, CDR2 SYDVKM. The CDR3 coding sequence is TGTGCCAGCAGACTCGACAGGGTAGGCTATGGCTACACCTTC. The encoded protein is CASRLDRVGYGYTF.

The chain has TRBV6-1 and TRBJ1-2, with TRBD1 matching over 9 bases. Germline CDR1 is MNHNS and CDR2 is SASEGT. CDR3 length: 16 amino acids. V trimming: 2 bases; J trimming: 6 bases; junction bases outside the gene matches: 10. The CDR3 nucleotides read TGTGCCAGCAGTGAATTTCGCGGGGACAGGGCCGATGGCTACACCTTC. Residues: CASSEFRGDRADGYTF.

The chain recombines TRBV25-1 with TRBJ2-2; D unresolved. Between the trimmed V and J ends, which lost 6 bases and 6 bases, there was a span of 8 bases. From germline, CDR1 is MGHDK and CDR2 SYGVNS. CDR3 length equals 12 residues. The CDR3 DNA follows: TGTGCCAGCAGAAATGCGGCCGGGGAGCTGTTTTTT. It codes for CASRNAAGELFF.

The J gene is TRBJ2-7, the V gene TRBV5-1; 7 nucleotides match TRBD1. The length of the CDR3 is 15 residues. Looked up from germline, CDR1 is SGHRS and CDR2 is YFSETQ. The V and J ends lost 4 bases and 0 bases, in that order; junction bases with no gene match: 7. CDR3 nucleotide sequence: TGCGCCAGCAGCGTGACAGGGTTACGCTCCTACGAGCAGTACTTC. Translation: CASSVTGLRSYEQYF. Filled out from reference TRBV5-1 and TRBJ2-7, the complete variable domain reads KAGVTQTPRYLIKTRGQQVTLSCSPISGHRSVSWYQQTPGQGLQFLFEYFSETQRNKGNFPGRFSGRQFSNSRSEMNVSTLELGDSALYLCASSVTGLRSYEQYFGPGTRLTVT.

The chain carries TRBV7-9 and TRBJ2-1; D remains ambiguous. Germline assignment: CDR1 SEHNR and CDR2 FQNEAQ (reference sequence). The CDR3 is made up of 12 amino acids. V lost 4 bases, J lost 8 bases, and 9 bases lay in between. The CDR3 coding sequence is TGTGCCAGCAGCTCCGAGTATTATGAGCAGTTCTTC. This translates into CASSSEYYEQFF.

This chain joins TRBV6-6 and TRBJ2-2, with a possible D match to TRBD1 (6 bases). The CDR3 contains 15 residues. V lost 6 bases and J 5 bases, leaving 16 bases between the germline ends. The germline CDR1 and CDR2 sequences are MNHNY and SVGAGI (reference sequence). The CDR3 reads CASRVGHRDTGELFF. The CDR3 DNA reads TGTGCCAGCAGAGTGGGACACCGGGATACCGGGGAGCTGTTTTTT.

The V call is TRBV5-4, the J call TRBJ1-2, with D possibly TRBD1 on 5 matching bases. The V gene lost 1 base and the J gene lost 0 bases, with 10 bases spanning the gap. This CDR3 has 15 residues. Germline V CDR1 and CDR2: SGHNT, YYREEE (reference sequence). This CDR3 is CASSLQGTANYGYTF. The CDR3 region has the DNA TGTGCCAGCAGCTTGCAGGGCACGGCTAACTATGGCTACACCTTC.